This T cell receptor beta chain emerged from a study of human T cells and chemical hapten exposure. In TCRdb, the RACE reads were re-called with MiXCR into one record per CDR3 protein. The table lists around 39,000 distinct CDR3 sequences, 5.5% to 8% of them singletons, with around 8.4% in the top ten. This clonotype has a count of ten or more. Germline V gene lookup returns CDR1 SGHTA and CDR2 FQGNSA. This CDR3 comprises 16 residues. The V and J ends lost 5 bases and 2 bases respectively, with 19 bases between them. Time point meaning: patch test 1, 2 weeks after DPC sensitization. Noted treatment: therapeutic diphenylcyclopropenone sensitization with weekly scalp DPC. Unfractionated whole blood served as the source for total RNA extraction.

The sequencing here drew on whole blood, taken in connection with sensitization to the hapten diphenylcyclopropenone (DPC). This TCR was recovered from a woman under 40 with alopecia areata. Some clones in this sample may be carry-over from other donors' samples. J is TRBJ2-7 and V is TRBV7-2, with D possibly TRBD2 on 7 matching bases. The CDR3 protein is CASSLAGGGSTYEQYF. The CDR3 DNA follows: TGTGCCAGCAGCCTCGCTGGCGGGGGCTCGACCTACGAGCAGTACTTC.